The 12 T cell receptor beta chains given below trace back to one sample, sequenced in a study of T cell repertoires in aging, cancer and after chemotherapy. TCR beta rearrangements were amplified from peripheral blood genomic DNA. A mixed TRB-A/B primer pool amplified rearranged TRB by multiplex touch-down PCR. From the multiplex PCR reads, TCRdb called clonotypes with MiXCR, one entry per CDR3 protein. The table lists 12,000 or so distinct CDR3 sequences, 30% to 40% of them singletons, with around 9.1% in the top ten. Source material: blood. These receptors were collected from a human donor in good health. The donor label of this sample is uncertain.

V is TRBV6-6 and J is TRBJ1-1; D uncertain. The length of the CDR3 is 11 residues. Per germline, CDR1 MNHNY and CDR2 SVGAGI (reference sequence). CDR3 amino acids: CVAAYFTEAFF. Here the CDR3 DNA reads TGTGTCGCAGCATATTTCACTGAAGCTTTCTTT.

This clonotype is categorized as medium-sized (0.01 to 0.1%). The genes are TRBV27 and TRBJ1-2, with 8 nucleotides matching TRBD1. Trimming cost V 2 bases and J 6 bases; bases outside gene matches: 5. The CDR3 has 14 residues. Germline V CDR1 and CDR2: MNHEY, SMNVEV (reference sequence). The CDR3 is CASSLRQGANGYTF. The DNA of the CDR3 is TGTGCCAGCAGTTTACGCCAGGGGGCGAATGGCTACACCTTC.

V gene TRBV7-9 combines with J gene TRBJ2-3; 8 bases map to TRBD1. CDR1 and CDR2 (germline): SEHNR, FQNEAQ (reference sequence). V dropped 1 base and J dropped 14; count of bases not matched to a gene: 11. The CDR3 is 14 amino acids. The CDR3, as DNA: TGTGCCAGCAGCTTAGAAGCAACAGGGGGGATTCGGTATTTT. This translates into CASSLEATGGIRYF. Complete variable domain (other parts from reference TRBV7-9 and TRBJ2-3): DTGVSQNPRHKITKRGQNVTFRCDPISEHNRLYWYRQTLGQGPEFLTYFQNEAQLEKSRLLSDRFSAERPKGSFSTLEIQRTEQGDSAMYLCASSLEATGGIRYFGPGTRLTVL.

A note on this clonotype: An end of the junction does not agree with germline; a read error may underlie this. This chain uses TRBV5-5 with TRBJ1-1; D perhaps matches TRBD1 (5 bases). Germline V gene lookup returns CDR1 SGHKS and CDR2 YYEKEE (reference sequence). The CDR3 loop spans 13 amino acids. Here the CDR3 DNA reads TGCGCCAGCAGCTTTGTAGGGGAGTCTGAAGCTTTCTTT. This sequence encodes CASSFVGESEAFF.

By sample share, this clonotype is medium-sized. This sequence joins TRBV29-1 and TRBJ1-4, with D maybe TRBD1 (5 bases). Germline V gene data show CDR1 as SQVTM and CDR2 as ANQGSEA. The CDR3 is 13 amino acids. Trimming pared 3 bases from V and 5 bases from J, leaving 10 bases between. The CDR3, as DNA: TGCAGCGTTGAGAGGGGTGACAATGAAAAACTGTTTTTT. Translated: CSVERGDNEKLFF.

By sample share, this clonotype is medium-sized. For the CDR3, the DNA is TGTGCCAGTAGTACCGACAGGGGAGTTCAGCCCCAGCATTTT. As protein: CASSTDRGVQPQHF. This chain uses TRBV19 with TRBJ1-5; 8 nucleotides agree with TRBD1. The CDR3 runs 14 residues. Germline trimming cut 4 bases from V and 6 bases from J; bases unmatched to any gene: 5. Germline V gene data show CDR1 as LNHDA and CDR2 as SQIVND (reference sequence).

V gene TRBV5-1 combines with J gene TRBJ1-2; D uncertain. Germline V lookup: CDR1 SGHRS, CDR2 YFSETQ. The CDR3 runs 11 residues. Trimming removed 3 bases from V and 10 bases from J, with 10 bases in between. The CDR3 region is CASSSGPVYTF. CDR3 nucleotides: TGCGCCAGCAGCTCTGGACCGGTCTACACCTTC. Filled out from reference TRBV5-1 and TRBJ1-2, the complete variable domain reads KAGVTQTPRYLIKTRGQQVTLSCSPISGHRSVSWYQQTPGQGLQFLFEYFSETQRNKGNFPGRFSGRQFSNSRSEMNVSTLELGDSALYLCASSSGPVYTFGSGTRLTVV.

Sample share makes this clonotype medium-sized. The chain couples TRBV19 to TRBJ2-7; D call uncertain. This CDR3 contains 12 residues. The V gene lost 5 bases and the J gene lost 5 bases, with 10 bases spanning the gap. CDR1 and CDR2 from the germline V gene are LNHDA and SQIVND (reference sequence). The CDR3 loop is CASSPSGDEQYF. CDR3 nucleotides: TGTGCCAGTAGTCCGTCGGGCGACGAGCAGTACTTC. Using reference TRBV19 and TRBJ2-7 for the parts outside the CDR3, the full variable domain is DGGITQSPKYLFRKEGQNVTLSCEQNLNHDAMYWYRQDPGQGLRLIYYSQIVNDFQKGDIAEGYSVSREKKESFPLTVTSAQKNPTAFYLCASSPSGDEQYFGPGTRLTVT.

A few counts support this clonotype. The V and J genes are TRBV27 and TRBJ2-7, with D tentatively TRBD1 (6 bases). The V and J ends lost 6 bases and 0 bases respectively, with 12 bases between them. Germline V lookup: CDR1 MNHEY, CDR2 SMNVEV (reference sequence). This CDR3 is built from 14 residues. Here the CDR3 DNA reads TGTGCCAGCAGACAGGGCCCTACCTCCTACGAGCAGTACTTC. Encoded protein: CASRQGPTSYEQYF.

Note on this clonotype: A much larger clone lies one base from this, so it may be a read error. V usage is TRBV30 and J usage is TRBJ2-3; TRBD2 agrees at 9 bases. Looked up from germline, CDR1 is GTSNPN and CDR2 is SVGIG (reference sequence). The CDR3 runs 15 residues. CDR3 sequence (DNA): TGTACCTGGAGTGTACTGCGGGGGGGCCGGGATACGCAGTATTTT. It translates to CTWSVLRGGRDTQYF.

V usage is TRBV4-2 and J usage is TRBJ2-5, with no clear D. V gave up 5 bases and J gave up 2 bases, with 3 bases separating them. In germline, CDR1 is LGHNA, CDR2 YNFKEQ. This CDR3 comprises 11 residues. The CDR3 DNA follows: TGTGCCAGCAGCGGGCAAGAGACCCAGTACTTC. Translating gives CASSGQETQYF.

This clonotype was detected only a few times. The rearrangement uses TRBV18 and TRBJ1-2; D uncertain. Germline V gene data show CDR1 as KGHSH and CDR2 as LQKENI. V was clipped by 3 bases and J by 4 bases, with 9 bases between them. The CDR3 spans 13 residues. CDR3 nucleotide sequence: TGTGCCAGCTCACCGGACTTCGGCTATGGCTACACCTTC. This gives the protein CASSPDFGYGYTF.